One and the same sample provided the 19 T cell receptor beta chains below, sequenced in a study of CD4 T cells in relation to SARS-CoV-2 and coronaviruses. Assay used: immunoSEQ multiplex PCR; TCRdb lists only in-frame clones, some missing. The data hold around 69,000 clones, with approximately 94% observed a single time. Unexposed donor CD4+ T cells date from about 2011-2018, before the COVID-19 pandemic. What was sequenced was naive CD4+ T cells from PBMCs. As for subset: naive CD4+ T cells isolated by negative enrichment. Receptors originate from a human donor in good health.

With respect to this clone: The junction departs from germline at one end; a sequencing error may be responsible. The chain joins TRBV13 to TRBJ2-1; TRBD1 matches at 7 bases. The CDR3 is made up of 15 amino acids. The germline V gene encodes CDR1 PRHDT and CDR2 FYEKMQ (reference sequence). CDR3 bases: TGTGCCAGCGGAGGATTCGGGGACAGCTACCATGAGCAGTTCTTC. It codes for CASGGFGDSYHEQFF. The variable domain in full, with the rest retrieved from reference TRBV13 and TRBJ2-1, is AAGVIQSPRHLIKEKRETATLKCYPIPRHDTVYWYQQGPGQDPQFLISFYEKMQSDKGSIPDRFSAQQFSDYHSELNMSSLELGDSALYFCASGGFGDSYHEQFFGPGTRLTVL.

The rearrangement uses TRBV6-6 and TRBJ1-5, with 7 bases fitting TRBD1. Germline CDR1 is MNHNY and CDR2 is SVGAGI (reference sequence). CDR3 size: 16 residues. With 2 bases clipped from V and 4 bases from J, the junction kept 8 bases outside the gene matches. The CDR3 nucleotides read TGTGCCAGCAGTTACCAGGGGCAGGGGGGGAATCAGCCCCAGCATTTT. Residues: CASSYQGQGGNQPQHF.

This clone was picked up one time. The CDR3: CATSDFPSGTDTQYF. CDR3 nucleotides: TGTGCCACCAGTGATTTTCCTAGCGGCACAGATACGCAGTATTTT. The chain combines TRBV24-1 with TRBJ2-3; perhaps TRBD2 as D (6 bases). Trimming removed 1 base from V and 1 base from J, with 8 bases in between. Germline V gene data show CDR1 as KGHDR and CDR2 as SFDVKD. The CDR3 is 15 residues long.

The sample holds one count of this clone. V and J are TRBV28 and TRBJ2-2; no firm D call. Germline V lookup: CDR1 MDHEN, CDR2 SYDVKM. This CDR3 has 15 residues. V was pared by 3 bases and J by 1 base, with 9 bases between. The CDR3 spells CASSFSNRNTGELFF. The CDR3, as DNA: TGTGCCAGCAGTTTTTCAAATAGGAACACCGGGGAGCTGTTTTTT.

J is TRBJ2-1 and V is TRBV20-1; no clear D. The ends were cut back, 0 bases at V and 8 bases at J, with 2 bases in the middle. CDR3 size: 10 residues. The germline CDR1 and CDR2 sequences are DFQATT and SNEGSKA (reference sequence). The DNA for the CDR3 is TGCAGTGCTAGAGACCATGAGCAGTTCTTC. Translated: CSARDHEQFF.

The chain couples TRBV14 to TRBJ2-2; TRBD1 might be the D (6 bases). The germline gives CDR1 SGHDN, CDR2 FVKESK. This CDR3 is built from 12 residues. V was pared by 6 bases and J by 8 bases, with 10 bases between. The CDR3 nucleotides are TGTGCCAGCAGGGCGACAGGTGGGGAGCTGTTTTTT. Translated, it gives CASRATGGELFF.

V usage is TRBV30 and J usage is TRBJ1-1; no clear D. From germline, CDR1 is GTSNPN and CDR2 SVGIG (reference sequence). CDR3 size: 10 residues. Trimming shortened V by 2 bases and J by 5 bases, and 3 bases separated the two germline ends. CDR3 loop: CAWSRTEAFF. For the CDR3, the DNA is TGTGCCTGGAGTAGGACTGAAGCTTTCTTT. The variable domain in full, completed from reference TRBV30 and TRBJ1-1, reads SQTIHQWPATLVQPVGSPLSLECTVEGTSNPNLYWYRQAAGRGLQLLFYSVGIGQISSEVPQNLSASRPQDRQFILSSKKLLLSDSGFYLCAWSRTEAFFGQGTRLTVV.

This clone showed up just a few times. V usage is TRBV7-9 and J usage is TRBJ2-2; tentatively, D is TRBD2 (5 bases). Trimming pared 11 bases from V and 3 bases from J, leaving 19 bases between. CDR1 is SEHNR and CDR2 is FQNEAQ in the germline V gene (reference sequence). The CDR3 totals 15 residues. CDR3 protein: CAEEREPRHTGELFF. The CDR3 nucleotides are TGTGCCGAAGAGAGGGAGCCCCGACACACCGGGGAGCTGTTTTTT.

The chain links TRBV4-1 to TRBJ2-5, with TRBD2 identical over 14 bases. The CDR3 spans 16 residues. V was pared by 4 bases and J by 4 bases, with 5 bases of the junction left unmatched. CDR1 MGHRA and CDR2 YSYEKL come from the germline V gene. In DNA form, the CDR3 reads TGCGCCAGCAGCCGAGACGGGACTAGCGGGAGAGAGACCCAGTACTTC. Residues: CASSRDGTSGRETQYF.

Here the CDR3 DNA reads TGTGCCAGCAGTGAAGGAATCTACGAGCAGTACTTC. Its protein is CASSEGIYEQYF. The chain recombines TRBV6-1 with TRBJ2-7, with D unclear. The germline V gene has CDR1 MNHNS and CDR2 SASEGT. Trimming removed 1 base from V and 3 bases from J, with 4 bases in between. The CDR3 has 12 residues.

The chain combines TRBV20-1 with TRBJ2-5; D is unresolved. The ends were cut back, 5 bases at V and 5 bases at J, with 6 bases in the middle. The CDR3 consists of 10 residues. Germline assignment: CDR1 DFQATT and CDR2 SNEGSKA (reference sequence). The CDR3 here is CSALQETQYF. The CDR3 region has the DNA TGCAGTGCTTTACAGGAGACCCAGTACTTC.

The table lists this clone with a count of one. The chain recombines TRBV12-3 or TRBV12-4 with TRBJ2-7; D remains ambiguous. Trimming removed 5 bases at V and 3 bases at J, with 8 bases between. The CDR3 sequence is 12 residues long. In DNA form, the CDR3 reads TGTGCCAGCAGTCTTACCAGCTACGAGCAGTACTTC. Encoded protein: CASSLTSYEQYF.

The chain uses TRBV6-6 and TRBJ2-1; 7 bases match TRBD1. Per the germline V gene, CDR1 is MNHNY and CDR2 is SVGAGI (reference sequence). This CDR3 has 17 amino acids. V trimming: 5 bases; J trimming: 0 bases; junction bases outside the gene matches: 10. CDR3 loop: CASSPYRGSSSYNEQFF. The CDR3 coding sequence is TGTGCCAGCAGTCCCTACAGGGGTTCGAGCTCCTACAATGAGCAGTTCTTC.

This clone was seen just once. The genes are TRBV27 and TRBJ2-7, with TRBD2 matching over 10 bases. Germline V gives CDR1 MNHEY, CDR2 SMNVEV (reference sequence). The CDR3 is made up of 15 amino acids. Trimming cost V 3 bases and J 3 bases; bases outside gene matches: 5. The CDR3 DNA follows: TGTGCCAGCAGTTTGAAGCGGGAGGGCCTCTACGAGCAGTACTTC. It yields the protein CASSLKREGLYEQYF.

The chain joins TRBV7-9 to TRBJ1-4, with a possible D match to TRBD1 (5 bases). This CDR3 has 17 amino acids. Germline loops: CDR1 SEHNR, CDR2 FQNEAQ (reference sequence). Trimming left V 1 base short and J 0 bases short, with 12 bases between. Written as DNA, the CDR3 is TGTGCCAGCAGCTTAGAGGCGGGGCCAGCAACTAATGAAAAACTGTTTTTT. Its protein is CASSLEAGPATNEKLFF.

The chain uses TRBV6-1 and TRBJ1-5; TRBD1 might be the D (5 bases). This CDR3 spans 15 amino acids. V lost 1 base and J lost 4, with 11 bases in between. Germline assignment: CDR1 MNHNS and CDR2 SASEGT. The CDR3 region has the DNA TGTGCCAGCAGTGAAGTTGGGGGGAATAATCAGCCCCAGCATTTT. This codes for CASSEVGGNNQPQHF.

The chain uses TRBV18 and TRBJ1-3; D unclear. CDR1 and CDR2 from the germline V gene are KGHSH and LQKENI. The V end was cut by 3 bases, the J end by 0 bases, with 9 bases between. The CDR3 extends over 15 amino acids. The CDR3 sequence: CASSPQEPSGNTIYF. The DNA for the CDR3 is TGTGCCAGCTCACCCCAGGAACCCTCTGGAAACACCATATATTTT.

V and J are TRBV7-9 and TRBJ2-6; a weak D match, TRBD2 (5 bases). The V and J ends lost 5 bases and 0 bases respectively, with 14 bases between them. The CDR3 contains 17 residues. CDR1 and CDR2 (germline): SEHNR, FQNEAQ (reference sequence). The DNA for the CDR3 is TGTGCCAGCAGCCCAAGGACGGGGAGCTCTGGGGCCAACGTCCTGACTTTC. Residues: CASSPRTGSSGANVLTF.

The chain combines TRBV29-1 with TRBJ1-2; D gene ambiguous. This CDR3 spans 9 amino acids. The V gene lost 3 bases and the J gene lost 10 bases, with 6 bases spanning the gap. The germline CDR1 and CDR2 sequences are SQVTM and ANQGSEA. CDR3 DNA: TGCAGCGTTGATATCGACTACACCTTC. Translated, it gives CSVDIDYTF.